A single sample is the source of the 29 T cell receptor beta chains below, sequenced in a study of cytomegalovirus exposure and HLA in healthy donors (TCRdb year 2017). Library generation was performed with the immunoSEQ multiplex PCR assay. For the multiplex PCR, a mixture combining 60 forward primers for TCR Vbeta segments and 13 reverse primers for TCR Jbeta segments was used. TCRdb's version of the immuneACCESS table is confined to in-frame rearrangements and falls short of the full clone set. An unresolved V gene accounts for under half of the shortfall where checked; the remainder is of unknown origin. The sample table shows some 100,000 clones, and 75% to 80% are seen once. Around 12% of the sample rests with the top ten. Sequencing input: PBMCs. Receptors were obtained from a woman in her forties in good health and CMV-seropositive.

The chain joins TRBV19 to TRBJ2-3, with 12 positions matching TRBD2. The germline gives CDR1 LNHDA, CDR2 SQIVND (reference sequence). The CDR3 covers 18 residues. V lost 5 bases and J lost 5; bases outside the gene matches: 14. The CDR3 is CASSATSGGPLGRDTQYF. The CDR3 coding sequence is TGTGCCAGTAGTGCCACTAGCGGGGGGCCCCTAGGGAGAGATACGCAGTATTTT.

The chain links TRBV5-4 to TRBJ2-7; D not resolved. Germline values: CDR1 SGHNT, CDR2 YYREEE (reference sequence). V lost 0 bases to trimming and J lost 2 bases, with 12 bases between them. This CDR3 has 15 amino acids. CDR3 DNA: TGTGCCAGCAGCTTGGACATGCAGATACCCTACGAGCAGTACTTC. Translated: CASSLDMQIPYEQYF. The whole variable domain, filled in from reference TRBV5-4 and TRBJ2-7, reads ETGVTQSPTHLIKTRGQQVTLRCSSQSGHNTVSWYQQALGQGPQFIFQYYREEENGRGNFPPRFSGLQFPNYSSELNVNALELDDSALYLCASSLDMQIPYEQYFGPGTRLTVT.

The rearrangement uses TRBV27 and TRBJ1-1, with D perhaps TRBD1 (5 bases). Germline V lookup: CDR1 MNHEY, CDR2 SMNVEV (reference sequence). Deletions cut 3 bases from V and 7 bases from J, with 12 bases between. This CDR3 is 13 amino acids long. In nucleotides, the CDR3 is TGTGCCAGCAGTTTTAGGGGATCGATTGAAGCTTTCTTT. This sequence encodes CASSFRGSIEAFF.

This rearrangement joins TRBV12-5 to TRBJ1-1; TRBD1 might be the D (5 bases). Trimming removed 4 bases at V and 6 bases at J, with 12 bases between. This CDR3 is built from 13 residues. Germline lookup yields CDR1 LGHNT and CDR2 FRNRAP. This chain's CDR3 is CASGSSPTAEAFF. CDR3 coding DNA: TGTGCTAGTGGTTCCTCCCCGACAGCTGAAGCTTTCTTT.

The V and J genes are TRBV10-3 and TRBJ2-7, with 10 bases fitting TRBD1. This CDR3 comprises 12 residues. Germline lookup yields CDR1 ENHRY and CDR2 SYGVKD. Trimming at V came to 7 bases and at J to 5 bases, leaving 2 bases not matched to a gene. For the CDR3, the DNA is TGTGCCATCACCGGGACAGGGGACGAGCAGTACTTC. The encoded protein is CAITGTGDEQYF.

The chain recombines TRBV5-1 with TRBJ2-1; 9 bases agree with TRBD2. CDR1 is SGHRS and CDR2 is YFSETQ in the germline V gene. Unmatched junction bases numbered 6, after V lost 4 bases and J lost 1 base. There are 16 residues in the CDR3. CDR3 loop: CASSPASGGSYNEQFF. The CDR3 DNA reads TGCGCCAGCAGCCCGGCGAGCGGGGGGTCCTACAATGAGCAGTTCTTC.

The chain carries TRBV18 and TRBJ2-3; D is perhaps TRBD2 (5 bases). Looked up from germline, CDR1 is KGHSH and CDR2 is LQKENI. The CDR3 has 13 residues. With 4 bases removed from V and 5 bases from J, the gap between germline ends came to 10 bases. This chain's CDR3 is CASSRTSGDTQYF. The CDR3 region has the DNA TGTGCCAGCTCACGAACTAGTGGAGATACGCAGTATTTT.

The chain links TRBV7-9 to TRBJ2-6; weak D call: TRBD2 (6 bases). The V gene lost 0 bases and the J gene lost 3 bases, with 9 bases spanning the gap. Per the germline V gene, CDR1 is SEHNR and CDR2 is FQNEAQ (reference sequence). CDR3 length: 16 residues. CDR3 in amino acids: CASSLAGGGGANVLTF. DNA of the CDR3: TGTGCCAGCAGCTTAGCTGGGGGAGGTGGGGCCAACGTCCTGACTTTC.

V gene TRBV5-1 combines with J gene TRBJ2-7; D might be TRBD1 (6 bases). The V end was cut by 0 bases, the J end by 3 bases, with 7 bases between. The germline V gene encodes CDR1 SGHRS and CDR2 YFSETQ. The CDR3 spans 13 residues. The CDR3 bases are TGCGCCAGCAGCTTGGGACAGGACTACGAGCAGTACTTC. Protein: CASSLGQDYEQYF. The variable domain in full, with the rest retrieved from reference TRBV5-1 and TRBJ2-7, is KAGVTQTPRYLIKTRGQQVTLSCSPISGHRSVSWYQQTPGQGLQFLFEYFSETQRNKGNFPGRFSGRQFSNSRSEMNVSTLELGDSALYLCASSLGQDYEQYFGPGTRLTVT.

V gene TRBV19 combines with J gene TRBJ1-5; unclear D gene. V was cut by 3 bases and J by 5 bases, with 5 bases left in between. Per germline, CDR1 LNHDA and CDR2 SQIVND (reference sequence). The CDR3 contains 12 residues. This CDR3 reads CASSISYQPQHF. As DNA, the CDR3 is TGTGCCAGTAGTATTTCGTATCAGCCCCAGCATTTT.

The chain employs TRBV30 and TRBJ1-2, with 8 bases lining up with TRBD1. CDR1 GTSNPN and CDR2 SVGIG come from the germline V gene (reference sequence). This CDR3 has 13 residues. Unmatched junction bases numbered 5, after V lost 0 bases and J lost 8 bases. DNA for the CDR3: TGTGCCTGGAGTGTACTCAGGGGGCAAGGCTACACCTTC. It specifies CAWSVLRGQGYTF. The entire variable domain, with the rest obtained from reference TRBV30 and TRBJ1-2, is as follows: SQTIHQWPATLVQPVGSPLSLECTVEGTSNPNLYWYRQAAGRGLQLLFYSVGIGQISSEVPQNLSASRPQDRQFILSSKKLLLSDSGFYLCAWSVLRGQGYTFGSGTRLTVV.

DNA of the CDR3: TGTGCCAGCAGACAGGCCACTGAAGCTTTCTTT. Its protein product is CASRQATEAFF. The chain combines TRBV6-1 with TRBJ1-1, with D perhaps matching TRBD1 (5 bases). The CDR3 consists of 11 residues. CDR1 MNHNS and CDR2 SASEGT come from the germline V gene. V lost 6 bases and J lost 4, with 6 bases in between.

The chain is built from TRBV6-1 and TRBJ2-3; TRBD1 matches at 7 bases. Germline V gene data show CDR1 as MNHNS and CDR2 as SASEGT. Losses at the gene ends were 11 bases for V and 3 bases for J; bases not matched to a gene: 8. The CDR3 totals 13 residues. CDR3 coding DNA: TGTGCCGGGACCCACAGGGGAACAGATACGCAGTATTTT. Amino acids: CAGTHRGTDTQYF.

The rearrangement links TRBV5-4 to TRBJ1-1, with a possible D match to TRBD1 (6 bases). Trimming took 1 base from V and 1 from J, leaving 8 bases between them. CDR1 and CDR2 from the germline V gene are SGHNT and YYREEE (reference sequence). The CDR3 is 14 amino acids. CDR3 in amino acids: CASSLNRANTEAFF. CDR3 coding DNA: TGTGCCAGCAGCTTGAACAGGGCGAACACTGAAGCTTTCTTT.

The genes are TRBV6-1 and TRBJ1-1, with TRBD1 as a possible D gene (5 bases). Germline values: CDR1 MNHNS, CDR2 SASEGT. With 11 bases removed from V and 5 bases from J, the gap between germline ends came to 21 bases. The CDR3 totals 14 residues. The CDR3 is CAALGYRSRTEAFF. The CDR3 bases are TGTGCCGCCCTTGGGTACAGGAGCAGGACTGAAGCTTTCTTT.

V usage is TRBV5-6 and J usage is TRBJ1-1, with D uncertain. V dropped 0 bases and J dropped 0 bases, with 6 bases sitting between them. This CDR3 has 14 amino acids. Germline lookup yields CDR1 SGHDT and CDR2 YYEEEE. The CDR3 DNA sequence: TGTGCCAGCAGCTTGGGTGTAATGAACACTGAAGCTTTCTTT. This encodes CASSLGVMNTEAFF.

This clone was counted between two and nine times. The chain couples TRBV2 to TRBJ2-1; tentative D call: TRBD1 (6 bases). Trimming took 6 bases from V and 13 from J, leaving 13 bases between them. The CDR3 length is 11 residues. CDR1 and CDR2 from the germline V gene are SNHLY and FYNNEI. The CDR3 sequence: CASRQGLSQFF. The DNA of the CDR3 is TGTGCCAGCAGGCAGGGGTTGTCACAGTTCTTC.

CDR3 region: CASSSPDRGRYGYTF. The CDR3 DNA follows: TGTGCCAGCAGTTCCCCGGACAGGGGGCGATATGGCTACACCTTC. The V gene is TRBV6-5, the J gene TRBJ1-2, with 11 positions matching TRBD1. This CDR3 comprises 15 residues. Looked up from germline, CDR1 is MNHEY and CDR2 is SVGAGI. V shed 4 bases and J 5 bases; nucleotides not matched to a gene: 6.

The rearrangement links TRBV7-9 to TRBJ1-1; D might be TRBD1 (5 bases). V was clipped by 5 bases and J by 1 base, with 11 bases between them. Germline V gene data show CDR1 as SEHNR and CDR2 as FQNEAQ (reference sequence). CDR3 length: 14 amino acids. In DNA, the CDR3 is TGTGCCAGCAGCCGTAACCAGGGGAACACTGAAGCTTTCTTT. Its translation: CASSRNQGNTEAFF. Based on the CDR3 plus reference TRBV7-9 and TRBJ1-1, the full variable domain is DTGVSQNPRHKITKRGQNVTFRCDPISEHNRLYWYRQTLGQGPEFLTYFQNEAQLEKSRLLSDRFSAERPKGSFSTLEIQRTEQGDSAMYLCASSRNQGNTEAFFGQGTRLTVV.

The rearrangement joins TRBV19 to TRBJ1-1; D is possibly TRBD1 (6 bases). Germline CDR1 and CDR2: LNHDA and SQIVND (reference sequence). Trimming took off 1 base at V and 6 bases at J, with 15 bases between the two ends. The CDR3 has 15 amino acids. In DNA, the CDR3 is TGTGCCAGTAGTATAGGCGGCGTCAGGGGCCCTGAAGCTTTCTTT. It yields the protein CASSIGGVRGPEAFF. The full variable domain, completed using reference TRBV19 and TRBJ1-1, is DGGITQSPKYLFRKEGQNVTLSCEQNLNHDAMYWYRQDPGQGLRLIYYSQIVNDFQKGDIAEGYSVSREKKESFPLTVTSAQKNPTAFYLCASSIGGVRGPEAFFGQGTRLTVV.

This chain connects TRBV14 to TRBJ2-7, with 9 bases fitting TRBD2. CDR3 length: 16 amino acids. Germline V gene data show CDR1 as SGHDN and CDR2 as FVKESK. J was trimmed by 2 bases and V by 1 base; bases with no gene match: 6. The CDR3 sequence is CASSQGPSGAPYEQYF. CDR3 sequence (DNA): TGTGCCAGCAGCCAAGGGCCTAGCGGGGCCCCCTACGAGCAGTACTTC.

The J gene is TRBJ1-1, the V gene TRBV18; possibly TRBD1 for D (5 bases). This CDR3 has 13 residues. Germline V gene sequence: CDR1 KGHSH, CDR2 LQKENI. Here the CDR3 reads CGSGASQRTEAFF. CDR3 in DNA: TGTGGGAGTGGGGCCAGTCAGAGGACTGAAGCTTTCTTT.

J is TRBJ2-5 and V is TRBV9; 14 bases fit TRBD2. The CDR3 is made up of 17 amino acids. Germline V CDR1 and CDR2: SGDLS, YYNGEE. Unmatched junction bases numbered 9, after V lost 4 bases and J lost 4 bases. The CDR3 DNA reads as TGTGCCAGCAGCCAACGACTAGCGGGGGGGCCGGGAGAGACCCAGTACTTC. Amino acids: CASSQRLAGGPGETQYF.

The rearrangement links TRBV2 to TRBJ2-2, with D perhaps TRBD2 (5 bases). Germline V gene data show CDR1 as SNHLY and CDR2 as FYNNEI. The germline V and J ends were trimmed by 6 bases and 1 base, with 12 bases remaining between them. This CDR3 contains 15 residues. The CDR3 protein is CASRLGGWNTGELFF. CDR3 sequence (DNA): TGTGCCAGCAGACTAGGCGGATGGAACACCGGGGAGCTGTTTTTT.

The chain is built from TRBV6-5 and TRBJ1-2, with D possibly being TRBD1 (5 bases). The V gene's germline CDR1 is MNHEY and CDR2 SVGAGI. This CDR3 has 14 residues. Trimming stripped 0 bases from V and 5 bases from J, with 10 bases between. The CDR3 is CASSYSIGGYGYTF. CDR3 DNA sequence: TGTGCCAGCAGTTACTCGATCGGGGGTTATGGCTACACCTTC.

This clone was detected a few times. The rearrangement links TRBV4-1 to TRBJ1-2; D unclear. There are 17 residues in the CDR3. V lost 0 bases and J 1 base, leaving 15 bases between the germline ends. CDR1 and CDR2 from the germline V gene are MGHRA and YSYEKL. The CDR3 DNA follows: TGCGCCAGCAGCCAAGATCGTCGGAGGTCCTATAACTATGGCTACACCTTC. Translating it yields CASSQDRRRSYNYGYTF.

The V gene is TRBV6-5, the J gene TRBJ1-2; a possible D gene is TRBD1 (5 bases). This CDR3 is built from 13 residues. Germline assignment: CDR1 MNHEY and CDR2 SVGAGI. Trimming stripped 5 bases from V and 2 bases from J, with 9 bases between. The CDR3 spells CASSRGGNYGYTF. The CDR3 DNA follows: TGTGCCAGCAGTCGCGGGGGGAACTATGGCTACACCTTC.

This chain uses TRBV6-1 with TRBJ2-7; maybe TRBD1 (5 bases). CDR1 is MNHNS, CDR2 SASEGT, per germline. V lost 6 bases to trimming and J lost 6 bases, with 15 bases between them. The CDR3 has 13 residues. In nucleotides, the CDR3 is TGTGCCAGCAGGCGGACAAATGGGGCCGAGCAGTACTTC. Translating it yields CASRRTNGAEQYF.

The V gene is TRBV2, the J gene TRBJ1-2, with D possibly TRBD1 on 6 matching bases. The CDR3 is 16 residues long. The V gene's germline CDR1 is SNHLY and CDR2 FYNNEI. V was cut by 5 bases and J by 1 base, with 17 bases left in between. For the CDR3, the DNA is TGTGCCAGCAGTTACCTGGAACAGGGCGGTAACTATGGCTACACCTTC. It yields the protein CASSYLEQGGNYGYTF.